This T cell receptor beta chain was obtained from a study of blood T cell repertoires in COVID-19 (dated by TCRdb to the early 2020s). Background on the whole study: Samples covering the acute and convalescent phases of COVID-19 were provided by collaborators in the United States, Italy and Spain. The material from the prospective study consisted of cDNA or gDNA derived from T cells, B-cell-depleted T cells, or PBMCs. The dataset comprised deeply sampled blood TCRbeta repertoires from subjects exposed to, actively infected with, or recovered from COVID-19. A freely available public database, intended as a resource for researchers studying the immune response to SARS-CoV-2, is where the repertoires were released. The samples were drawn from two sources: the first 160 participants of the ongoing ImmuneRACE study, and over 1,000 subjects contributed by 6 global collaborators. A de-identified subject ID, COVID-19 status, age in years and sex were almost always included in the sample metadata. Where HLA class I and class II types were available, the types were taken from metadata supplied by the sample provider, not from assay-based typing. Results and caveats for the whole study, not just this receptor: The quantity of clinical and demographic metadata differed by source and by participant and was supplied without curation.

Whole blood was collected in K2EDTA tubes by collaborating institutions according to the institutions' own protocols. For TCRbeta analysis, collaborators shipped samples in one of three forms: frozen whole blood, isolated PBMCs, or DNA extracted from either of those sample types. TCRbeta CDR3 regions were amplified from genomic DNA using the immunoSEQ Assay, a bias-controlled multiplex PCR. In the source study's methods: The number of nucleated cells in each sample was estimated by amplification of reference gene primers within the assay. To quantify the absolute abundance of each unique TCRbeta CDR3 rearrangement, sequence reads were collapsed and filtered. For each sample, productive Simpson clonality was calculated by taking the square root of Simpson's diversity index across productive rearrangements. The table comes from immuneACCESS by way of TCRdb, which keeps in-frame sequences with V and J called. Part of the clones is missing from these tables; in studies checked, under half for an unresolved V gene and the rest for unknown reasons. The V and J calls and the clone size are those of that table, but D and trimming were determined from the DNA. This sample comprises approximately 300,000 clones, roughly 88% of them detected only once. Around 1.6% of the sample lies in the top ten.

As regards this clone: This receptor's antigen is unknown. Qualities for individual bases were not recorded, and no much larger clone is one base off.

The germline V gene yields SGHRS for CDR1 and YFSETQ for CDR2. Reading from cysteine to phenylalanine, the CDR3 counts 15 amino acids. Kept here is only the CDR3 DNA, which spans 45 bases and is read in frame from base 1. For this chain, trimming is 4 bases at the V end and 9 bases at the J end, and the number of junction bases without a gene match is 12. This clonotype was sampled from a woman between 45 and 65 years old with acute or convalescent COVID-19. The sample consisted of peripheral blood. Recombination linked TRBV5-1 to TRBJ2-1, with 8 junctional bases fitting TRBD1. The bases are TGCGCCAGCAGCCCAACGACAGGGGTTAACGGTGAGCAGTTCTTC. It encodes CASSPTTGVNGEQFF.